This T cell receptor beta chain was found in a study of T-cell memory formation after mild COVID-19. Study details: TCR clusters mostly belonged to single donors.

About this clonotype: Its specificity is unknown.

Study-wide points: Researchers report contracting CD4+ clones mostly in CM and EM, with CD8+ clones in EMRA.

Deletions cut 3 bases from V and 0 bases from J, with 9 bases between. The CDR3 is made up of 14 amino acids. Looked up from germline, CDR1 is KGHSH and CDR2 is LQKENI. Libraries for TCRalpha and TCRbeta carried sample barcodes and unique molecular identifiers via 5'RACE. MiXCR, run by TCRdb on the 5' RACE reads, gives a single entry per CDR3 protein. The table has 110,000 or so distinct CDR3 sequences, roughly a sixth seen once. This clonotype was sampled from a young man who had mild COVID-19 (a few samples of this study predate the infection). Cell type and time point are not known. The sample consisted of PBMCs or a T cell subset sorted from them (not recorded which). V and J are TRBV18 and TRBJ2-7; D is tentatively TRBD1 or TRBD2 (5 bases each). The CDR3 sequence: CASSPGEVSYEQYV. In DNA form, the CDR3 reads TGTGCCAGCTCACCGGGGGAAGTCTCCTACGAGCAGTACGTC.